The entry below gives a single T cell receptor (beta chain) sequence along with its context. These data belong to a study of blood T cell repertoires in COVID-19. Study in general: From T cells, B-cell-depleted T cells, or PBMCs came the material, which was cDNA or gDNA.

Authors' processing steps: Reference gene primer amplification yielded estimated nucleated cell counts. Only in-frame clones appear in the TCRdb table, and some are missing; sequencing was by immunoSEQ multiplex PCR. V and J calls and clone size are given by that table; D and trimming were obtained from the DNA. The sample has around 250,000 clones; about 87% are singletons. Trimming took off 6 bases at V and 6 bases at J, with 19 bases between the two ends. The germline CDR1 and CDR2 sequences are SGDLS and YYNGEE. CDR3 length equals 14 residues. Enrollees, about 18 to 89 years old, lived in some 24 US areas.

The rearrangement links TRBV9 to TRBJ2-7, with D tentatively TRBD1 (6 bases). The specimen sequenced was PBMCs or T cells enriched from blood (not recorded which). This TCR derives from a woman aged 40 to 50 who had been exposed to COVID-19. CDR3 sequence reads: CASTPTGQRSEQYF. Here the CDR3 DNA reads TGTGCCAGCACCCCGACCGGACAGCGTTCCGAGCAGTACTTC.